This passage covers 23 T cell receptor beta chains from one sample sequenced in a study of cytomegalovirus exposure and HLA in healthy donors. Primers: 60 Vbeta forward and 13 Jbeta reverse. Profiled with immunoSEQ multiplex PCR; TCRdb holds only in-frame clones, not every one. The table lists 150,000 to 200,000 clones, 75% to 80% of them singletons, with approximately 2.9% in the top ten. Sequencing used PBMCs. These receptors came from a woman aged 40 to 50 in good health and CMV-seropositive.

This chain connects TRBV4-2 to TRBJ2-7, with 13 positions matching TRBD2. CDR3 length equals 18 residues. CDR1 is LGHNA, CDR2 YNFKEQ, per germline. V trimming: 4 bases; J trimming: 2 bases; junction bases outside the gene matches: 11. Here the CDR3 DNA reads TGTGCCAGCAGCCGAACCCAAGGGACTAGCGGGACCACCTACGAGCAGTACTTC. Translating it yields CASSRTQGTSGTTYEQYF.

V is TRBV7-6 and J is TRBJ2-7, with 8 bases fitting TRBD1. The trim removed 5 bases at V and 3 bases at J, leaving 6 bases unmatched. CDR1 is SGHVS, CDR2 FNYEAQ, per germline. The CDR3 is 14 residues long. CDR3 bases: TGTGCCAGCAGCCCCAGGGGGCAAGGCTACGAGCAGTACTTC. Its protein product is CASSPRGQGYEQYF.

A word on this clone: Distinct nucleotide sequences in the sample also encode this CDR3. The CDR3, as DNA: TGTGCCAGCAGCTTTCAGGGCCAAGAGACCCAGTACTTC. Translated: CASSFQGQETQYF. The genes are TRBV7-2 and TRBJ2-5, with D possibly TRBD1 on 5 matching bases. V shed 3 bases and J shed 1 base, with 6 bases lying between them. This CDR3 has 13 residues. Germline V gene sequence: CDR1 SGHTA, CDR2 FQGNSA.

The chain links TRBV10-3 to TRBJ2-5; TRBD1 aligns across 8 bases. Trimming cost V 3 bases and J 7 bases; bases outside gene matches: 7. Germline CDR1 reads ENHRY; CDR2 reads SYGVKD. The CDR3 has 14 residues. The CDR3 reads CAISEGQGYRTQYF. The CDR3 DNA reads TGTGCCATCAGTGAAGGACAGGGATATCGGACCCAGTACTTC.

This clone showed up just once. The chain employs TRBV19 and TRBJ1-2; D is uncertain. V was shortened by 0 bases and J by 4 bases, with 12 bases between the two germline ends. CDR1 is LNHDA, CDR2 SQIVND, per germline (reference sequence). The CDR3 is 15 amino acids. The CDR3 sequence is CASSIEASTVYGYTF. CDR3 bases: TGTGCCAGTAGTATAGAAGCCTCAACAGTCTATGGCTACACCTTC. Variable domain in full (rest from reference TRBV19 and TRBJ1-2): DGGITQSPKYLFRKEGQNVTLSCEQNLNHDAMYWYRQDPGQGLRLIYYSQIVNDFQKGDIAEGYSVSREKKESFPLTVTSAQKNPTAFYLCASSIEASTVYGYTFGSGTRLTVV.

This chain links TRBV18 with TRBJ2-3, with D tentatively TRBD2 (5 bases). Germline lookup yields CDR1 KGHSH and CDR2 LQKENI. Trimming took 8 bases from V and 0 from J, leaving 21 bases between them. The CDR3 sequence is 17 residues long. CDR3 nucleotide sequence: TGTGCCAGCACCTCTAGCTACGGGTTTACTAGCACAGATACGCAGTATTTT. Its protein product is CASTSSYGFTSTDTQYF. Filled out from reference TRBV18 and TRBJ2-3, the complete variable domain reads NAGVMQNPRHLVRRRGQEARLRCSPMKGHSHVYWYRQLPEEGLKFMVYLQKENIIDESGMPKERFSAEFPKEGPSILRIQQVVRGDSAAYFCASTSSYGFTSTDTQYFGPGTRLTVL.

The chain recombines TRBV6-6 with TRBJ1-2; maybe TRBD1 (5 bases). The CDR3 sequence is 14 residues long. V dropped 0 bases and J dropped 6 bases, with 11 bases sitting between them. Looked up from germline, CDR1 is MNHNY and CDR2 is SVGAGI (reference sequence). CDR3 loop: CASSYSGQDHGYTF. CDR3 DNA sequence: TGTGCCAGCAGTTACTCCGGACAAGATCATGGCTACACCTTC.

Regarding this clone: The same CDR3 can be traced to other DNA sequences in this sample. The genes are TRBV30 and TRBJ1-1; D might be TRBD1 (5 bases). This CDR3 region has 14 residues. Germline V gene lookup returns CDR1 GTSNPN and CDR2 SVGIG (reference sequence). Between the trimmed V and J ends, which lost 0 bases and 2 bases, there was a span of 10 bases. CDR3: CAWSVGQGNTEAFF. The DNA of the CDR3 is TGTGCCTGGAGTGTAGGGCAGGGCAACACTGAAGCTTTCTTT.

The chain employs TRBV28 and TRBJ1-1; possible D gene TRBD1, 6 bases. Trimming took 3 bases from V and 5 from J, leaving 16 bases between them. Germline-derived CDR1 and CDR2 are MDHEN and SYDVKM. The CDR3 sequence is 15 residues long. For the CDR3, the DNA is TGTGCCAGCAGTTTTCGGGGGGCCGGGAGGACTGAAGCTTTCTTT. This encodes CASSFRGAGRTEAFF.

This rearrangement joins TRBV30 to TRBJ2-7; no reliable D call. The CDR3 length is 15 residues. Per the germline V gene, CDR1 is GTSNPN and CDR2 is SVGIG (reference sequence). V was clipped by 2 bases and J by 3 bases, with 17 bases between them. CDR3: CAWSPYQRIHYEQYF. As DNA, the CDR3 is TGTGCCTGGAGTCCGTACCAACGCATACACTACGAGCAGTACTTC.

The chain is built from TRBV2 and TRBJ1-5; the match to TRBD1 covers 12 bases. V lost 6 bases to trimming and J lost 7 bases; unmatched junction nucleotides: 4. The CDR3 contains 14 residues. CDR1 is SNHLY, CDR2 FYNNEI, per germline. CDR3 sequence (DNA): TGTGCCAGCAGCCCGGGACAGGGGGCCCAGCCCCAGCATTTT. Encoded protein: CASSPGQGAQPQHF.

The J gene is TRBJ1-5, the V gene TRBV4-3; D perhaps matches TRBD1 (6 bases). The germline V gene has CDR1 LGHNA and CDR2 YSLEER. Trimming pared 5 bases from V and 2 bases from J, leaving 13 bases between. This CDR3 has 15 amino acids. CDR3 sequence reads: CASSDGRGGNQPQHF. CDR3 nucleotides: TGCGCCAGCAGCGACGGGAGGGGGGGCAATCAGCCCCAGCATTTT.

The chain couples TRBV5-6 to TRBJ1-4; 8 positions match TRBD1. CDR3 length: 16 residues. Germline V CDR1 and CDR2: SGHDT, YYEEEE. V shed 2 bases and J 0 bases; nucleotides not matched to a gene: 3. CDR3 sequence reads: CASSFRTGPTNEKLFF. DNA of the CDR3: TGTGCCAGCAGCTTTCGGACAGGGCCAACTAATGAAAAACTGTTTTTT.

V gene TRBV11-3 combines with J gene TRBJ2-5, with TRBD2 matching 9 bases. The CDR3 is made up of 17 amino acids. With V trimmed by 0 bases and J by 6 bases, 11 bases remained unmatched. Germline-derived CDR1 and CDR2 are SGHNT and YENEEA. For the CDR3, the DNA is TGTGCCAGCAGCTTAGATTGCGCTAGCGGGGTCGTAAAGACCCAGTACTTC. Protein product: CASSLDCASGVVKTQYF. Drawing the rest from reference TRBV11-3 and TRBJ2-5, the complete variable domain is EAGVVQSPRYKIIEKKQPVAFWCNPISGHNTLYWYLQNLGQGPELLIRYENEEAVDDSQLPKDRFSAERLKGVDSTLKIQPAELGDSAVYLCASSLDCASGVVKTQYFGPGTRLLVL.

The V gene is TRBV11-3, the J gene TRBJ2-1, with D perhaps TRBD1 (5 bases). V dropped 3 bases and J dropped 8 bases, with 11 bases sitting between them. This CDR3 has 13 residues. Germline V gives CDR1 SGHNT, CDR2 YENEEA. The chain's CDR3 is CASSLEPGYEQFF. CDR3 DNA sequence: TGTGCCAGCAGCTTGGAACCAGGGTATGAGCAGTTCTTC. Using reference TRBV11-3 and TRBJ2-1 for the parts outside the CDR3, the full variable domain is EAGVVQSPRYKIIEKKQPVAFWCNPISGHNTLYWYLQNLGQGPELLIRYENEEAVDDSQLPKDRFSAERLKGVDSTLKIQPAELGDSAVYLCASSLEPGYEQFFGPGTRLTVL.

This chain joins TRBV19 and TRBJ2-6, with 11 nucleotides matching TRBD2. The CDR3 spans 18 residues. V dropped 5 bases and J dropped 0; count of bases not matched to a gene: 6. Germline-derived CDR1 and CDR2 are LNHDA and SQIVND (reference sequence). This CDR3 reads CASSPGLAGLSGANVLTF. Written as DNA, the CDR3 is TGTGCCAGTAGTCCAGGACTAGCGGGCCTCTCTGGGGCCAACGTCCTGACTTTC.

The chain recombines TRBV28 with TRBJ2-1; D may be TRBD2 (5 bases). Germline CDR1 and CDR2: MDHEN and SYDVKM. V was trimmed by 6 bases and J by 8 bases, leaving 11 bases between them. The CDR3 totals 12 residues. The CDR3 DNA reads as TGTGCCAGCAGCGGGGAAAGGGATGAGCAGTTCTTC. Its protein product is CASSGERDEQFF.

CDR3 protein: CASSSSGIDYEQYF. In DNA, the CDR3 is TGTGCCAGCAGCTCTAGCGGGATCGACTACGAGCAGTACTTC. The chain uses TRBV5-4 and TRBJ2-7, with 9 nucleotides matching TRBD2. CDR1 is SGHNT and CDR2 is YYREEE in the germline V gene (reference sequence). This CDR3 region has 14 residues. V lost 3 bases, J lost 3 bases, and 4 bases stayed unmatched.

The chain couples TRBV14 to TRBJ2-3; 9 positions match TRBD2. Unmatched junction bases numbered 7, after V lost 5 bases and J lost 4 bases. Germline lookup yields CDR1 SGHDN and CDR2 FVKESK. CDR3 length: 15 residues. The CDR3 is CASSTRTSVSDTQYF. For the CDR3, the DNA is TGTGCCAGCAGCACACGGACTAGCGTGTCAGATACGCAGTATTTT.

The chain joins TRBV9 to TRBJ2-5, with 8 bases matching TRBD1. The last part of the DNA fits TRBJ2-7 better; the J call may be wrong. Germline V gene data show CDR1 as SGDLS and CDR2 as YYNGEE. The length of the CDR3 is 14 residues. DNA of the CDR3: TGTGCCAGCAGCGTAAGGGACAGGCCCTACGAGCAGTACTTC. It yields the protein CASSVRDRPYEQYF.

The chain links TRBV6-1 to TRBJ1-1; a possible D gene is TRBD1 (5 bases). Trimming pared 3 bases from V and 4 bases from J, leaving 15 bases between. Germline V gene lookup returns CDR1 MNHNS and CDR2 SASEGT. This CDR3 spans 15 amino acids. DNA of the CDR3: TGTGCCAGCAGTGAGGTTGACAGCAAGATCACTGAAGCTTTCTTT. It codes for CASSEVDSKITEAFF.

V gene TRBV4-1 combines with J gene TRBJ2-1; 9 bases are a match to TRBD2. Looked up from germline, CDR1 is MGHRA and CDR2 is YSYEKL. The V segment lost 3 bases and the J segment 10 bases; nucleotides outside the gene matches: 13. The CDR3 totals 16 residues. CDR3: CASSQSGIAGVEEQFF. In DNA form, the CDR3 reads TGCGCCAGCAGCCAGAGCGGTATAGCGGGAGTAGAGGAGCAGTTCTTC.

This chain joins TRBV30 and TRBJ2-7, with a possible D match to TRBD2 (6 bases). CDR1 and CDR2 (germline): GTSNPN, SVGIG (reference sequence). CDR3 size: 14 residues. Trimming stripped 0 bases from V and 4 bases from J, with 13 bases between. DNA for the CDR3: TGTGCCTGGAGTGTAACTGGGACTCTTTACGAGCAGTACTTC. Translating it yields CAWSVTGTLYEQYF.